The source of this T cell receptor (beta chain) is a study of T cell responses to AZD1222 COVID-19 vaccine (dated by TCRdb to the early 2020s). Broadly, across the study: AZD1222 recipients with second doses at about 4 weeks or about 12 weeks were pooled, because spike-specific TCR depth and breadth did not differ between schedules. TCR sequencing was performed for 230 to 250 trial participants, of whom about 200 were given two doses of AZD1222 and approximately 26 were given two doses of MenACWY control vaccine. Enrollment into the trials was organized by age into subgroups of 18-55, 56-69 and 70-plus years, and those subgroups contained about 160, 30 and 59 TCR-sequenced participants, respectively. General findings and caveats noted by the study authors: The whole spike protein was spanned by vaccine-associated CD4 TCRs, and dominant responses were seen in regions 160-218 and 743-854. Conclusions about previously exposed vaccinees are limited, since just a handful of AZD1222 recipients were seropositive for SARS-CoV-2 at baseline. Most participants were white British and females outnumbered males, and the authors suggested that clonal diversity may have been underestimated. Reportedly, almost half of the unique spike-specific TCRs recognized epitopes lying outside the regions that are mutated in the B.1.351 and B.1.1.7 variants. In the small 56-69-year group, the increase in depth fell short of significance, most likely because of low power. Spike-specific TCR breadth and depth rose significantly after two AZD1222 doses compared with day 0 and with MenACWY recipients. Because no day 14 peak-response samples were available, the repertoires could be characterized only after the peak T cell response.

The CDR3 regions of human TCRbeta chains were subjected to immunosequencing. Under the source paper's analysis protocol: TCRs in the repertoires were compared against a reference library of SARS-CoV-2-specific TCRs that had been generated with the MIRA antigen-specificity platform. Breadth was defined as the fraction of unique TCRs that were SARS-CoV-2-associated, and depth was defined as the fraction of total T cells that were SARS-CoV-2-associated. Each spike-specific TCR was assigned to its reactive spike region and to a CD4 or CD8 class using the MIRA data. Log10-transformed breadth and depth values were compared by one-way ANOVA with Sidak's multiple comparisons tests. TCRdb took this table from immuneACCESS and kept in-frame rearrangements with V and J called. Such tables lack part of the clones; where checked against another copy, unresolved V genes explain under half of the gap, and the rest is unexplained. Clone size and V and J calls were adopted from that table, with D and trimming inferred from the DNA. The sample table holds approximately 160,000 clones, of which 85% to 95% were seen once. Clones ranked in the top ten supply about 0.9% of the sample.

With regard to this clone: Its antigen is still unknown. No much larger clonotype is one base removed from it; base qualities were not supplied.

V and J lose 7 bases and 6 bases, and a span of 12 bases separates them. Per the germline V gene, ENHRY is the CDR1 and SYGVKD is the CDR2. The CDR3, from cysteine to phenylalanine, totals 12 residues. Only the CDR3 portion is preserved as DNA: 36 bases, with reading frame beginning at the first base. The sample's time point label is to be understood as: baseline before first vaccination. The vaccinee samples were drawn from two UK trials, COV001 and COV002, one of which was a single-blind randomized controlled phase 2/3 trial testing AZD1222 (ChAdOx1 nCoV-19) in healthy adults. Trial participant PBMC samples were collected at day 0 and day 28 after the second dose for TCRbeta chain sequencing.

Sequences were derived from peripheral blood, sampled on day 0 of AZD1222 vaccination. The chain couples TRBV10-3 to TRBJ1-2; no confident D gene assignment can be made. The source of this sequence is an adult in good health. The CDR3 reads as follows: CAITADKDGYTF. The nucleotide sequence is TGTGCCATCACCGCCGACAAGGATGGCTACACCTTC.